These 31 T cell receptor beta chains originate from one sample sequenced in a study of blood T cells in healthy people across ages. Through a sample-barcoded 5' primer and a J-beta primer mix, a second PCR was run for roughly 6 to 11 cycles. TCRdb re-derived calls from the 5' RACE reads in MiXCR, one entry per CDR3 protein. This table has roughly 1,700,000 distinct CDR3 sequences, 28% appearing once. Sequencing input: blood. The receptor source for this set is a woman younger than 45 in good health.

The chain is built from TRBV3-1 and TRBJ1-1; no reliable D call. The CDR3 is 15 residues long. Trimming removed 0 bases from V and 6 bases from J, with 14 bases in between. Looked up from germline, CDR1 is LGHDT and CDR2 is YNNKEL (reference sequence). The CDR3 is CASSQDSISGAEAFF. In DNA form, the CDR3 reads TGTGCCAGCAGCCAAGATAGCATTTCAGGAGCTGAAGCTTTCTTT.

This clonotype was seen ten or more times. The chain recombines TRBV24-1 with TRBJ2-7; 12 bases agree with TRBD1. This CDR3 comprises 16 residues. The trim removed 4 bases at V and 5 bases at J, leaving 8 bases unmatched. From germline, CDR1 is KGHDR and CDR2 SFDVKD. The CDR3 nucleotides are TGTGCCACCAGTGACGCGGGACAGGGGGCAGTCGACGAGCAGTACTTC. Its protein product is CATSDAGQGAVDEQYF.

This clonotype has just a few counts. V and J are TRBV20-1 and TRBJ2-5, with TRBD2 as a possible D gene (5 bases). The CDR3 consists of 13 residues. CDR1 is DFQATT and CDR2 is SNEGSKA in the germline V gene (reference sequence). Trimming pared 4 bases from V and 2 bases from J, leaving 11 bases between. The CDR3 bases are TGCAGTGCTAAAAGGACTGTGCAAGAGACCCAGTACTTC. It yields the protein CSAKRTVQETQYF.

This clonotype has a handful of counts. This rearrangement joins TRBV10-3 to TRBJ2-3, with D possibly being TRBD2 (6 bases). Germline-derived CDR1 and CDR2 are ENHRY and SYGVKD. This CDR3 contains 14 residues. The V and J ends lost 4 bases and 1 base respectively, with 9 bases between them. CDR3 amino acids: CAISGGEGTDTQYF. CDR3 bases: TGTGCCATCAGTGGCGGGGAGGGCACAGATACGCAGTATTTT.

The chain carries TRBV28 and TRBJ2-5; 9 nucleotides line up with TRBD1. The CDR3 is 15 residues long. Germline CDR1 MDHEN, CDR2 SYDVKM. The J segment lost 5 bases and the V segment lost 8 bases, leaving 12 bases of the junction unmatched. Written as DNA, the CDR3 is TGTGCCAGCCTGGACAGGGGCGCAATTTGGGAGACCCAGTACTTC. Residues: CASLDRGAIWETQYF.

The chain links TRBV5-8 to TRBJ2-1; D ambiguous. The germline V gene encodes CDR1 SGHTS and CDR2 YDEGEE. V lost 3 bases, J lost 9 bases, and 10 bases lay in between. The CDR3 has 12 amino acids. The CDR3 DNA follows: TGTGCCAGCAGCTCGTATTTGAGTGAGCAGTTCTTC. The encoded protein is CASSSYLSEQFF.

This clonotype was recorded a few times. The gene calls are TRBV20-1 and TRBJ2-1; D might be TRBD2 (5 bases). The CDR3 has 15 amino acids. The germline gives CDR1 DFQATT, CDR2 SNEGSKA (reference sequence). The V gene lost 5 bases and the J gene lost 4 bases, with 18 bases spanning the gap. CDR3 residues: CSAGGGSGIYNEQFF. The DNA of the CDR3 is TGCAGTGCTGGAGGTGGCAGTGGGATATACAATGAGCAGTTCTTC.

The chain employs TRBV5-1 and TRBJ2-5; 8 nucleotides line up with TRBD1. The CDR3 has 15 residues. Germline CDR1 reads SGHRS; CDR2 reads YFSETQ. Losses at the gene ends were 4 bases for V and 4 bases for J; bases not matched to a gene: 9. CDR3 bases: TGCGCCAGCAGCGTTTTGACAGGGGAAGGAGAGACCCAGTACTTC. Protein: CASSVLTGEGETQYF.

This clonotype was observed a few times. The chain employs TRBV11-2 and TRBJ1-2, with 9 bases that match TRBD1. The germline CDR1 and CDR2 sequences are SGHAT and FQNNGV. The CDR3 runs 15 residues. V trimming: 5 bases; J trimming: 6 bases; junction bases outside the gene matches: 10. CDR3 sequence (DNA): TGTGCCAGCAGCACCTGGGACAGGGTCTTCAATGGCTACACCTTC. Residues: CASSTWDRVFNGYTF.

In this sample, this clonotype turned up a few times. The rearrangement uses TRBV16 and TRBJ1-2; D uncertain. This CDR3 is 13 amino acids long. CDR1 is KGHSY and CDR2 is FQNENV in the germline V gene. V was pared by 4 bases and J by 2 bases, with 8 bases between. The CDR3 loop is CASSLQKNYGYTF. In DNA, the CDR3 is TGTGCCAGCAGCCTACAGAAGAACTATGGCTACACCTTC. Full variable domain (rest looked up from reference TRBV16 and TRBJ1-2): GEEVAQTPKHLVRGEGQKAKLYCAPIKGHSYVFWYQQVLKNEFKFLISFQNENVFDETGMPKERFSAKCLPNSPCSLEIQATKLEDSAVYFCASSLQKNYGYTFGSGTRLTVV.

This clonotype was counted at least ten times. The CDR3 sequence: CSARVLETQYF. DNA of the CDR3: TGCAGTGCTAGAGTTTTGGAGACCCAGTACTTC. This rearrangement joins TRBV20-1 to TRBJ2-5, with D unresolved. The CDR3 is 11 residues long. Trimming took off 1 base at V and 5 bases at J, with 5 bases between the two ends. Per the germline V gene, CDR1 is DFQATT and CDR2 is SNEGSKA (reference sequence).

In its sample, this clonotype was seen a few times. V usage is TRBV24-1 and J usage is TRBJ1-2; the match to TRBD1 covers 12 bases. Losses at the gene ends were 3 bases for V and 4 bases for J; bases not matched to a gene: 11. Germline CDR1 reads KGHDR; CDR2 reads SFDVKD. The CDR3 runs 18 residues. The CDR3 protein is CATSDEKGTGGFLYGYTF. The CDR3 DNA reads as TGTGCCACCAGTGATGAGAAAGGGACAGGGGGCTTTCTCTATGGCTACACCTTC.

This clonotype was observed at least ten times. The CDR3 loop is CASSQEGTVSNQPQHF. The DNA of the CDR3 is TGCGCCAGCAGCCAAGAGGGGACAGTTAGCAATCAGCCCCAGCATTTT. The chain recombines TRBV4-1 with TRBJ1-5; 7 bases are a match to TRBD1. Germline V gives CDR1 MGHRA, CDR2 YSYEKL. CDR3 length equals 16 residues. J was trimmed by 0 bases and V by 0 bases; bases with no gene match: 2.

This clonotype was picked up a small number of times. The rearrangement links TRBV12-3 or TRBV12-4 to TRBJ2-3; 9 bases align to TRBD2. The J segment lost 6 bases and the V segment lost 3 bases, leaving 7 bases of the junction unmatched. This CDR3 comprises 15 residues. The chain's CDR3 is CASSLSSGSKDTQYF. The CDR3 DNA reads as TGTGCCAGCAGTTTGAGTAGCGGGAGTAAGGATACGCAGTATTTT.

This clonotype showed up just a few times. The rearrangement uses TRBV7-9 and TRBJ1-6, with 9 bases that match TRBD1. The V gene's germline CDR1 is SEHNR and CDR2 FQNEAQ (reference sequence). The CDR3 runs to 17 residues. V shed 7 bases, J shed 7 bases, and the junction held 14 bases outside the gene matches. The CDR3 loop reads CASTLASTGGRNSPLHF. CDR3 DNA sequence: TGTGCCAGCACCCTAGCGAGCACAGGGGGCAGGAATTCACCCCTCCACTTT.

The genes are TRBV25-1 and TRBJ2-4; 10 nucleotides align to TRBD1. The germline V gene has CDR1 MGHDK and CDR2 SYGVNS. The trim removed 8 bases at V and 1 base at J, leaving 14 bases unmatched. This CDR3 contains 18 residues. The CDR3 nucleotides read TGTGCCAGCGGGACTGGGACAGGGGTTTTTGGGGCCAAAAACATTCAGTACTTC. Encoded protein: CASGTGTGVFGAKNIQYF.

This clonotype has more than one count but fewer than ten. The chain employs TRBV12-3 or TRBV12-4 and TRBJ1-3; D ambiguous. V was trimmed by 6 bases and J by 4 bases, leaving 7 bases between them. This CDR3 comprises 12 residues. CDR3 coding DNA: TGTGCCAGCAGCCACGGGGGAAACACCATATATTTT. Residues: CASSHGGNTIYF.

In its sample, this clonotype was seen a few times. The CDR3 coding sequence is TGTGCCAGCAGCTTAATGGGGGCGCGGGAAGATACGCAGTATTTT. Its translation: CASSLMGAREDTQYF. The rearrangement joins TRBV7-3 to TRBJ2-3; D tentatively reads TRBD1 or TRBD2 (6 bases each). Germline V gene data show CDR1 as SGHTA and CDR2 as FQGTGA. This CDR3 has 15 residues. Trimming left V 1 base short and J 5 bases short, with 13 bases between.

About this clonotype itself: Its ends do not fully match the called genes, so a read error is possible. The rearrangement joins TRBV10-1 to TRBJ2-3; D may be TRBD2 (5 bases). The CDR3 runs to 14 residues. CDR1 is WNHNN and CDR2 is SYGVQD in the germline V gene (reference sequence). The DNA for the CDR3 is TGCGCCAGCAGTCGCTGGGGTCGGGGAGATGCGCAGTATTTT. This encodes CASSRWGRGDAQYF.

Ten or more counts support this clonotype. The gene calls are TRBV3-1 and TRBJ2-7; D possibly corresponds to TRBD1 (5 bases). Trimming cost V 0 bases and J 6 bases, with 9 bases left between them. Per the germline V gene, CDR1 is LGHDT and CDR2 is YNNKEL (reference sequence). The CDR3 length is 13 residues. The chain's CDR3 is CASSQDRGSEQYF. CDR3 DNA: TGTGCCAGCAGCCAAGATAGGGGAAGCGAGCAGTACTTC.

This sequence joins TRBV28 and TRBJ2-2; D is unresolved. The CDR3 length is 13 residues. V was pared by 7 bases and J by 1 base, with 7 bases between. The V gene's germline CDR1 is MDHEN and CDR2 SYDVKM. The CDR3 reads CASTRRNTGELFF. DNA of the CDR3: TGTGCCAGCACCAGAAGGAACACCGGGGAGCTGTTTTTT.

About this clonotype itself: This may arise from a read error, as a much more abundant clone is one base away. The chain couples TRBV6-5 to TRBJ2-4; D not resolved. Gene TRBJ2-7 matches the end of the DNA better, so the J call may be wrong. CDR3 length equals 13 residues. CDR1 MNHEY and CDR2 SVGAGI come from the germline V gene. This CDR3 is CASRYSFGYEQYF. CDR3 DNA: TGTGCCAGCAGGTACTCGTTTGGGTACGAGCAGTACTTC.

For this clonotype: One end of the junction does not line up with germline, which may come from a read error. The CDR3 region is CANSLEGESRIYEQYF. The CDR3 DNA reads TGTGCCAACAGTTTGGAAGGAGAATCGCGGATCTACGAGCAGTACTTC. The chain carries TRBV12-3 or TRBV12-4 and TRBJ2-7, with no clear D. The CDR3 spans 16 residues.

J is TRBJ2-1 and V is TRBV12-3 or TRBV12-4, with TRBD1 matching 8 bases. The DNA end is a closer match to TRBJ2-7, so the J assignment may be wrong. This CDR3 comprises 14 residues. CDR3 region: CASGRTGWDYEQYF. For the CDR3, the DNA is TGTGCCAGCGGCCGGACAGGGTGGGACTACGAGCAGTACTTC.

V usage is TRBV2 and J usage is TRBJ2-3; D not resolved. The CDR3 loop spans 18 amino acids. V was cut by 0 bases and J by 2 bases, with 18 bases left in between. Germline V gene data show CDR1 as SNHLY and CDR2 as FYNNEI. The CDR3 region has the DNA TGTGCCAGCAGTGAAGCGCTTCTGGCCGGACCTTCCACAGATACGCAGTATTTT. It encodes CASSEALLAGPSTDTQYF.

This clonotype has ten or more counts. This chain connects TRBV7-2 to TRBJ2-5; 10 positions agree with TRBD2. The CDR3 runs to 14 residues. The germline V gene encodes CDR1 SGHTA and CDR2 FQGNSA. The junction had 7 bases not matched to a gene; V was cut back by 7 bases and J by 5 bases. CDR3 bases: TGTGCCAGCAAATCTAGCGGGAGTTGGGAGACCCAGTACTTC. The encoded protein is CASKSSGSWETQYF.

This chain connects TRBV6-5 to TRBJ1-1; TRBD1 is a possible D gene (5 bases). CDR1 MNHEY and CDR2 SVGAGI come from the germline V gene. Trimming removed 6 bases from V and 0 bases from J, with 8 bases in between. The CDR3 extends over 13 amino acids. The DNA of the CDR3 is TGTGCCAGCAGGGGGACGTTGAACACTGAAGCTTTCTTT. This codes for CASRGTLNTEAFF.

The chain joins TRBV27 to TRBJ1-2, with D possibly TRBD1 on 6 matching bases. The CDR3 length is 14 residues. The V end lost 6 bases, the J end lost 5 bases, and 16 bases lay between the germline ends. From germline, CDR1 is MNHEY and CDR2 SMNVEV (reference sequence). CDR3 region: CASSDRTSRYGYTF. CDR3 sequence (DNA): TGTGCCAGCAGCGACAGGACCAGTCGTTATGGCTACACCTTC.

This chain connects TRBV15 to TRBJ2-5; TRBD1 matches at 8 bases. The J call is doubtful: the DNA matches TRBJ2-7 better. CDR1 and CDR2 from the germline V gene are LNHNV and YYDKDF (reference sequence). The CDR3 runs to 15 residues. CDR3 sequence (DNA): TGTGCCACCAGCAGAGGTGGACAGGGTTGGAGCGAGCAGTACTTC. The encoded protein is CATSRGGQGWSEQYF.

V is TRBV10-3 and J is TRBJ2-3, with 9 bases lining up with TRBD2. With V trimmed by 8 bases and J by 0 bases, 3 bases remained unmatched. Germline CDR1 ENHRY, CDR2 SYGVKD. The CDR3 extends over 14 amino acids. CDR3 amino acids: CAISGTSSTDTQYF. CDR3 in DNA: TGTGCCATCTCGGGGACTAGCAGCACAGATACGCAGTATTTT.

This chain links TRBV12-3 or TRBV12-4 with TRBJ2-2; D may be TRBD2 (5 bases). This CDR3 is built from 15 residues. The V gene lost 2 bases and the J gene lost 6 bases, with 13 bases spanning the gap. Here the CDR3 DNA reads TGTGCCAGCAGTTTACTAACCCCGGGGTCCGGGGAGCTGTTTTTT. Protein sequence: CASSLLTPGSGELFF.